These T cell receptor beta chains were read from a single sample in a study of blood T cell repertoires in COVID-19. Method: immunoSEQ multiplex PCR; TCRdb's copy keeps in-frame clones and lacks some. The table records 130,000 to 150,000 clones, 78% of them present only once. Sequenced input: peripheral blood. Source of these receptors: a woman in her fifties or sixties with acute or convalescent COVID-19. The CDR3 runs from the conserved cysteine through the conserved F or W.

j_call | v_call | cdr3_aa
TRBJ2-3 | TRBV6-4 | CASSAFSGTDTQYF
TRBJ1-4 | TRBV7-9 | CASSLGGQGNEKLFF
TRBJ2-2 | TRBV6-5 | CASRSRNTGELFF
TRBJ2-3 | TRBV10-3 | CAILAGGGTDTQYF
TRBJ1-5 | TRBV27 | CASSLQGAFNQPQHF
TRBJ2-7 | TRBV5-1 | CASSLAASGEQYF
TRBJ2-2 | TRBV11-3 | CASSVGTGNTGELFF
TRBJ2-7 | TRBV19 | CASSFILAGPYEQYF
TRBJ2-1 | TRBV12-5 | CATRTSGSNEQFF
TRBJ2-5 | TRBV6-5 | CASTRITGGAETQYF
TRBJ2-3 | TRBV20-1 | CSASGLAGLSTDTQYF
TRBJ2-3 | TRBV11-3 | CASSPRQGFEQDTQYF
TRBJ1-1 | TRBV5-4 | CASSLGAGALNTEAFF
TRBJ1-5 | TRBV6-6 | CASSSGRGLSNQPQHF
TRBJ2-1 | TRBV4-2 | CASSQGKNEQFF
TRBJ2-1 | TRBV6-5 | CASSLAGRHEQFF
TRBJ2-7 | TRBV3-1/TRBV3-2 | CASSRLGLAGVSEQYF
TRBJ1-1 | TRBV19 | CASSVPGQKNTEAFF
TRBJ1-2 | TRBV15 | CATSRDGTGYGYTF
TRBJ2-7 | TRBV10-1 | CASSESTFVGQGYEQYF
TRBJ1-2 | TRBV5-4 | CASSSPQTQFNYGYTF
TRBJ2-3 | TRBV27 | CASSLRASSGPTDTQYF
TRBJ2-1 | TRBV30 | CAWSARTSFEQFF
TRBJ1-2 | TRBV7-9 | CASSLWSEGYTF
TRBJ2-1 | TRBV18 | CASSPSNQVDEQFF
TRBJ1-1 | TRBV7-2 | CASSLNTGKAFF
TRBJ2-7 | TRBV5-1 | CASSLVSSYEQYF
TRBJ1-1 | TRBV19 | CASSPRTGRTNTEAFF
TRBJ1-6 | TRBV11-2 | CASSFQGGNSPLHF
TRBJ2-2 | TRBV5-1 | CASSRSADSTGELFF
TRBJ2-1 | TRBV19 | CASNPGTVYNEQFF
TRBJ1-4 | TRBV27 | CASSLTGTGVEKLFF
TRBJ2-4 | TRBV15 | CATSRDRIAGVKNIQYF
TRBJ1-1 | TRBV19 | CASSISGTTEAFF
TRBJ1-5 | TRBV30 | CAWSGDSLGNQPQHF
TRBJ2-1 | TRBV28 | CASSFREEIYNEQFF
TRBJ1-5 | TRBV6-5 | CASGQLRSNQPQHF
TRBJ2-3 | TRBV9 | CASSTLQVSSTDTQYF
TRBJ2-4 | TRBV6-5 | CASSSLAGGHRNIQYF
TRBJ2-7 | TRBV5-8 | CASSLGGGTYEQYF
TRBJ2-3 | TRBV9 | CASSVAPLFTDTQYF
TRBJ1-6 | TRBV3-1/TRBV3-2 | CASSQGGGSGSPLHF
TRBJ2-3 | TRBV7-9 | CASSYPGTRGPSTDTQYF
TRBJ2-2 | TRBV7-2 | CASSPSTRNTGELFF
TRBJ2-7 | TRBV28 | CASSPDLMAGWTSGTYEQYF
TRBJ1-6 | TRBV21-1 | CASSKATRVCSPLHF
TRBJ1-2 | TRBV27 | CASSLEDTF
TRBJ2-1 | TRBV7-2 | CASSSVTSGYNEQFF
TRBJ2-7 | TRBV3-1/TRBV3-2 | CASSQDPPVRAGTYEQYF
TRBJ1-5 | TRBV30 | CAWSVGQGGQPQHF
TRBJ1-3 | TRBV10-3 | CAINPGTGNTIYF
TRBJ2-1 | TRBV7-9 | CASLSVSYNEQFF
TRBJ2-5 | TRBV3-1/TRBV3-2 | CASSPWTTSGTQETQYF
TRBJ1-1 | TRBV6-5 | CASRRPGPNTEAFF